This T cell receptor beta chain was recovered during a study of shared clonotypes between healthy human individuals. Deep level was the assay's run setting. Splitting of each subset's genomic DNA was done evenly across several immunoSEQ plates. Ten immunoSEQ deep assay plates were used by the authors to sequence unsorted PBMC DNA. Repertoires were generated with immunoSEQ multiplex PCR, while TCRdb's copy carries only in-frame clones and drops some. The data hold a few hundred thousand clones, with around 77% observed a single time. Germline V lookup: CDR1 SGDLS, CDR2 YYNGEE. Trimming at V came to 4 bases and at J to 0 bases, leaving 6 bases not matched to a gene. CDR3 size: 15 residues.

The specimen was PBMCs. This chain links TRBV9 with TRBJ1-1; 7 nucleotides match TRBD1. This TCR came from a woman aged 35 to 49 in good health. Some clones in this sample may be carry-over from other donors' samples. CDR3 coding DNA: TGTGCCAGCAGCCCAAGGGACAGCCTGAACACTGAAGCTTTCTTT. Encoded protein: CASSPRDSLNTEAFF.